These T cell receptor beta chains were read from a single sample in a study of PD-1 blockade in classical Hodgkin lymphoma. The method was immunoSEQ multiplex PCR; TCRdb's version includes in-frame clones alone and lacks a portion of them. Altogether approximately 160,000 clones are present, under 85% being singletons, with the ten largest covering roughly 8.4%. The sample was peripheral blood mononuclear cells (PBMCs), taken before the second cycle of nivolumab. The receptors here all came from a human donor with classical Hodgkin lymphoma. The conserved cysteine and the conserved F or W are not part of the CDR3 here. A D gene is named only where the DNA matches it firmly. Clone size is given for some rows only: seen once, a few or many times, or a class if the clone is expanded.

d_gene,j_gene,abundance,v_gene,CDR3aa
-,TRBJ2-5,-,TRBV7-9,ASGKKETQY
-,TRBJ2-3,-,TRBV6-5,ASSYRGGGPDTQY
TRBD1,TRBJ2-7,-,TRBV30,AWSAPGQGFYEQY
-,TRBJ1-1,-,TRBV9,ASSVAPSSDTEAF
-,TRBJ2-3,-,TRBV7-2,ASSLVTGKADTQY
-,TRBJ2-7,-,TRBV11-3,ASSLDPLGEQY
-,TRBJ2-7,-,TRBV18,ASSPSQAYEQY
TRBD2,TRBJ2-7,-,TRBV6-4,ASPGQETSGKIYEQY
TRBD1,TRBJ1-4,-,TRBV7-9,ASSLWTGQGKLF
TRBD1,TRBJ1-4,-,TRBV10-3,AVRQGEGEKLF
-,TRBJ2-5,-,TRBV4-2,ASSQGQGKETQY
-,TRBJ1-2,medium-sized,TRBV6-4,ASRLEAQSGGYT
-,TRBJ2-3,-,TRBV7-9,ASSLMGGADTQY
-,TRBJ1-3,-,TRBV21-1,ASSGRGIASGNTIY
-,TRBJ2-5,few,TRBV6-1,ASIRGARQETQY
-,TRBJ2-3,-,TRBV5-1,ASSSRAGGISTSTDTQY
-,TRBJ2-3,once,TRBV29-1,SVAGGTDTQY
-,TRBJ1-2,-,TRBV7-8,ASSLGVGPLGGSYT
TRBD2,TRBJ2-3,-,TRBV10-3,AISESSGATDTQY
-,TRBJ2-1,-,TRBV19,ASSRQGTMINEQF
TRBD1,TRBJ1-4,-,TRBV11-2,ASRSRGSASNEKLF
-,TRBJ1-1,-,TRBV9,ASSVRAQSDTEAF
TRBD1,TRBJ1-4,once,TRBV11-2,ASSSPWPGQEGKKLF
-,TRBJ1-1,-,TRBV6-5,ASSWNRALGKAF
TRBD1,TRBJ2-5,once,TRBV5-4,ASSLEGTGKETQY
-,TRBJ1-1,-,TRBV14,ASSQERERQGTEAF
-,TRBJ2-7,-,TRBV6-6,ASSFAYEQY
TRBD2,TRBJ2-7,-,TRBV4-1,ASSQDQAGAITYEQY
TRBD1,TRBJ2-7,few,TRBV2,ASRGGRGSYEQY
-,TRBJ2-5,once,TRBV5-4,ASRKDYPQETQY
TRBD2,TRBJ2-5,-,TRBV7-2,ASSLVGGGPLGETQY
-,TRBJ1-2,few,TRBV6-5,ASSYRQKNGYT
-,TRBJ2-2,few,TRBV28,ASSSYTGELF
-,TRBJ2-3,-,TRBV4-2,VSSPLNPSTDTQY
TRBD2,TRBJ2-1,-,TRBV11-2,ASSPVVKAGATGGQF
-,TRBJ2-5,-,TRBV6-5,ASSYSPGTIETQY
-,TRBJ1-1,-,TRBV29-1,SVFVGEAF
-,TRBJ2-7,-,TRBV6-1,ASTRGPGGNEQY
TRBD1,TRBJ1-2,many,TRBV7-9,ASSLGIGTGSKNYGYT
-,TRBJ1-6,-,TRBV5-4,ASSSPGSPLH
TRBD1,TRBJ2-7,-,TRBV10-3,AINSGDRGFDEQY
-,TRBJ2-2,few,TRBV30,AWNGGHDTGELF
-,TRBJ2-1,few,TRBV11-3,ASSVPAGRNEQF
TRBD2,TRBJ2-7,-,TRBV4-1,ASSPSGREYEQY
TRBD1,TRBJ2-7,many,TRBV7-9,ASRGTGVDEQY
TRBD1,TRBJ1-2,-,TRBV10-3,AISEGRDRLYGYT
-,TRBJ2-1,-,TRBV7-9,ASSLTIHGEF
-,TRBJ1-1,-,TRBV7-2,ASSFIVDTEAF
-,TRBJ2-5,once,TRBV2,ASSGGSQETQY
TRBD1,TRBJ2-7,-,TRBV23-1,ASRYTTHRDRASYEQY
-,TRBJ2-5,-,TRBV11-3,ASSSGTQETQY
TRBD2,TRBJ2-7,once,TRBV18,ASSPPGGYEQY
TRBD2,TRBJ2-1,-,TRBV5-4,ASSLGGLAGYNEQF